The 10 T cell receptor beta chains reported below all come from one sample, sequenced in a study of blood T cell repertoires in COVID-19. TCRdb's table, derived via immunoSEQ multiplex PCR, lists solely in-frame clones and lacks some. The table shows 70,000 or so clones, with about four fifths occurring only once. The sequenced sample was peripheral blood. The receptors derive from a human donor in a cohort sampled during active COVID-19.

The chain carries TRBV27 and TRBJ1-6; possibly TRBD1 for D (6 bases). CDR1 and CDR2 (germline): MNHEY, SMNVEV (reference sequence). V dropped 5 bases and J dropped 10 bases, with 12 bases sitting between them. The CDR3 spans 13 residues. The CDR3 DNA reads TGTGCCAGCAGTGCAAGACAGGAGTCACCCCTCCACTTT. Protein: CASSARQESPLHF.

The chain recombines TRBV24-1 with TRBJ2-2; TRBD2 is a possible D gene (5 bases). The CDR3 is 16 residues long. CDR1 and CDR2 (germline): KGHDR, SFDVKD. Trimming pared 2 bases from V and 0 bases from J, leaving 9 bases between. CDR3 residues: CATSDWGDANTGELFF. The CDR3 DNA is TGTGCCACCAGTGATTGGGGAGATGCGAACACCGGGGAGCTGTTTTTT.

The chain couples TRBV9 to TRBJ2-1; 9 nucleotides align to TRBD2. Germline values: CDR1 SGDLS, CDR2 YYNGEE. This CDR3 region has 18 residues. V shed 0 bases, J shed 0 bases, and the junction held 7 bases outside the gene matches. CDR3 amino acids: CASSVVAGGPRSYNEQFF. The CDR3 coding sequence is TGTGCCAGCAGCGTAGTGGCGGGAGGGCCTCGCTCCTACAATGAGCAGTTCTTC.

V gene TRBV28 combines with J gene TRBJ1-4, with D possibly matching TRBD1 (5 bases). Germline-derived CDR1 and CDR2 are MDHEN and SYDVKM. The CDR3 covers 18 residues. Trimming pared 2 bases from V and 7 bases from J, leaving 23 bases between. The CDR3 bases are TGTGCCAGCAGTTTAATGGGAGGGACTTCTGGGATCGGTGAAAAACTGTTTTTT. This sequence encodes CASSLMGGTSGIGEKLFF.

The genes are TRBV5-4 and TRBJ2-3; maybe TRBD2 (6 bases). The V gene's germline CDR1 is SGHNT and CDR2 YYREEE (reference sequence). V lost 4 bases and J 1 base, leaving 13 bases between the germline ends. The CDR3 length is 15 residues. This chain's CDR3 is CASSHKGTGTDTQYF. CDR3 sequence (DNA): TGTGCCAGCAGCCACAAAGGGACTGGCACAGATACGCAGTATTTT.

The chain combines TRBV28 with TRBJ1-2, with 7 bases aligning to TRBD1. This CDR3 is 13 amino acids long. The germline CDR1 and CDR2 sequences are MDHEN and SYDVKM. V shed 3 bases, J shed 6 bases, and the junction held 4 bases outside the gene matches. CDR3 DNA: TGTGCCAGCAGTTTCCGGACAGGAGATGGCTACACCTTC. This gives the protein CASSFRTGDGYTF.

J is TRBJ1-1 and V is TRBV6-5, with a tentative D call TRBD1 (5 bases). Trimming cost V 0 bases and J 5 bases, with 16 bases left between them. From germline, CDR1 is MNHEY and CDR2 SVGAGI. The CDR3 length is 16 residues. CDR3 DNA sequence: TGTGCCAGCAGTTACTCGATCGGTAGGGGCCGGACTGAAGCTTTCTTT. It codes for CASSYSIGRGRTEAFF.

This clone has just one count. This chain links TRBV19 with TRBJ2-3, with D possibly being TRBD2 (5 bases). Trimming removed 10 bases from V and 9 bases from J, with 11 bases in between. This CDR3 spans 10 amino acids. Germline values: CDR1 LNHDA, CDR2 SQIVND (reference sequence). The CDR3 DNA reads TGTGCCACCCGCTCGGGGACGCAGTATTTT. Encoded protein: CATRSGTQYF.

This clone has just a few counts. This rearrangement joins TRBV7-8 to TRBJ1-4; D not certain. The CDR3 covers 15 residues. V was pared by 2 bases and J by 0 bases, with 7 bases between. From germline, CDR1 is SGHVS and CDR2 FQNEAQ. CDR3 nucleotide sequence: TGTGCCAGCAGCTTATGGAGGACAACTAATGAAAAACTGTTTTTT. Translated, it gives CASSLWRTTNEKLFF.

The chain employs TRBV19 and TRBJ2-1; 12 nucleotides match TRBD1. V was clipped by 7 bases and J by 2 bases; unmatched bases: 3. This CDR3 is 15 amino acids long. Germline loops: CDR1 LNHDA, CDR2 SQIVND (reference sequence). CDR3 in DNA: TGTGCCAGTACCGGGACAGGGGGCGCCTACAATGAGCAGTTCTTC. This codes for CASTGTGGAYNEQFF.